The present T cell receptor (beta chain) was sequenced within a study of blood T cells in healthy people across ages. It was with a sample-barcoded 5' primer and a J-beta primer mix that a second PCR of roughly 6 to 12 cycles was run. TCRdb reprocessed the 5' RACE reads via MiXCR and lists one record per CDR3 protein. Here the sample spans about 780,000 distinct CDR3 sequences, about half being singletons. Germline V lookup: CDR1 LGHNA, CDR2 YNFKEQ. This CDR3 is built from 16 residues. Trimming removed 1 base at V and 2 bases at J, with 12 bases between. General study results and limits: Any conclusive comparison of naive versus antigen-experienced cells was prevented by using unsorted PBMCs. More naive CD4+ cells and higher diversity marked long-lived donors relative to aged donors. It was held that the diversity estimates obtained from one million T cells were underestimates. For the donors, CMV status was unknown and possibly confounded expanded clonotype changes.

This clonotype was recorded once. Its antigen is not identified. Sequencing was done on a sample of blood. The TCR originated in a man older than 75 in good health. The chain links TRBV4-2 to TRBJ1-5; D may be TRBD1 (5 bases). The DNA for the CDR3 is TGTGCCAGCAGCCAAGGGGGCGGAAAGGGCAATCAGCCCCAGCATTTT. The encoded protein is CASSQGGGKGNQPQHF.